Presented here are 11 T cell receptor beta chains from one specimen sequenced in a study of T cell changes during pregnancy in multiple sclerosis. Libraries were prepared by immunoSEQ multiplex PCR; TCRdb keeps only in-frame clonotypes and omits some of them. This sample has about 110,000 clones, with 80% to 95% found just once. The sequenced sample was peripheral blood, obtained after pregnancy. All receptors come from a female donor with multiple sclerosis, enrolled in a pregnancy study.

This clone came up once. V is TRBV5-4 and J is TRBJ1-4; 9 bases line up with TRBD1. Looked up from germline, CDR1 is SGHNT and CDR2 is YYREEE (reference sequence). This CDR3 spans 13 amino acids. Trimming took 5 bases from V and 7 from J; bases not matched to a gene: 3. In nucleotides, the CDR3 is TGTGCCAGCAGACCGACAGGGGGTGAAAAACTGTTTTTT. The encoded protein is CASRPTGGEKLFF.

The CDR3 loop is CAISAGQGSNQPQHF. For the CDR3, the DNA is TGTGCCATCAGTGCGGGACAGGGGAGCAATCAGCCCCAGCATTTT. The V gene is TRBV10-3, the J gene TRBJ1-5; 10 bases match TRBD1. This CDR3 has 15 amino acids. Per germline, CDR1 ENHRY and CDR2 SYGVKD. V lost 4 bases to trimming and J lost 1 base; unmatched junction nucleotides: 1.

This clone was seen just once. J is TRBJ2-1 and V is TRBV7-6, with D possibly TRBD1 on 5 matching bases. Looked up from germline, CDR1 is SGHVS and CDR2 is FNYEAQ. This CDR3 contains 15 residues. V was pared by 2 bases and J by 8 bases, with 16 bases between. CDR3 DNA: TGTGCCAGCAGCTTACTGGCAGGGTATCACCATGAGCAGTTCTTC. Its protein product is CASSLLAGYHHEQFF. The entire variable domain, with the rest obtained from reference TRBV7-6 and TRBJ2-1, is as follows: GAGVSQSPRYKVTKRGQDVALRCDPISGHVSLYWYRQALGQGPEFLTYFNYEAQQDKSGLPNDRFSAERPEGSISTLTIQRTEQRDSAMYRCASSLLAGYHHEQFFGPGTRLTVL.

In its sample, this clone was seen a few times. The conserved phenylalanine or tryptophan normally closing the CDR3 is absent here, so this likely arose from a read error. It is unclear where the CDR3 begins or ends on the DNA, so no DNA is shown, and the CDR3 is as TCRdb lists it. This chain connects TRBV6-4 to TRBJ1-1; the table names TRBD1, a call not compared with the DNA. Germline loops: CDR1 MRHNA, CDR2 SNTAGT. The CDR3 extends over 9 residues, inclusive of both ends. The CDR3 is CASGRTRGG.

The CDR3 DNA follows: TGTGCCAGCTCACCACAGGGGGTGACTGAAGCTTTCTTT. It translates to CASSPQGVTEAFF. The chain uses TRBV18 and TRBJ1-1; TRBD1 might be the D (6 bases). Germline V gene sequence: CDR1 KGHSH, CDR2 LQKENI. The length of the CDR3 is 13 residues. Between the trimmed V and J ends, which lost 1 base and 5 bases, there was a span of 8 bases.

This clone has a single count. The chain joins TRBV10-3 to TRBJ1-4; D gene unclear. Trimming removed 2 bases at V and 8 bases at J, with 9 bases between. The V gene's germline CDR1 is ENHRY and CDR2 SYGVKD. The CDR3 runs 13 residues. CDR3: CAISETGSEKLFF. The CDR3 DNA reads TGTGCCATCAGTGAGACGGGATCCGAAAAACTGTTTTTT.

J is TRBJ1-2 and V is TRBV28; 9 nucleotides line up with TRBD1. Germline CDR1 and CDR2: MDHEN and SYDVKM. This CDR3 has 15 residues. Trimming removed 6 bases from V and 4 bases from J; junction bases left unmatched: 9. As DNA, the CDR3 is TGTGCCAGCAGGGGCGGACAGGGGTCGGGCTATGGCTACACCTTC. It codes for CASRGGQGSGYGYTF.

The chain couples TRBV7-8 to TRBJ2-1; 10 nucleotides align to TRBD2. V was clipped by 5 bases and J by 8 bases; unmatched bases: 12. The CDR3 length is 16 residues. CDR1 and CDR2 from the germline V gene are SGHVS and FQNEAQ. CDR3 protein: CASSNLAGERKDEQFF. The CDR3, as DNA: TGTGCCAGCAGCAACCTAGCGGGAGAGAGAAAGGATGAGCAGTTCTTC.

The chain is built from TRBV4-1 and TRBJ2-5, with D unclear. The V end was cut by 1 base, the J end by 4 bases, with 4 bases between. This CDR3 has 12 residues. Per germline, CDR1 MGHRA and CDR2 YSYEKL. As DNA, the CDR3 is TGCGCCAGCAGCCAAGCCCGAGAGACCCAGTACTTC. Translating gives CASSQARETQYF.

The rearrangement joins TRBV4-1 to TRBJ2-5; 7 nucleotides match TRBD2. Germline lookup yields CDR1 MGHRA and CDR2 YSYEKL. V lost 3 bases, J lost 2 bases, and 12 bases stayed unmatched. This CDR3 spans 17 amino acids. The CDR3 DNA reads TGCGCCAGCAGCCAGGCCGCTAGCGGACCGCCTCAAGAGACCCAGTACTTC. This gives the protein CASSQAASGPPQETQYF.

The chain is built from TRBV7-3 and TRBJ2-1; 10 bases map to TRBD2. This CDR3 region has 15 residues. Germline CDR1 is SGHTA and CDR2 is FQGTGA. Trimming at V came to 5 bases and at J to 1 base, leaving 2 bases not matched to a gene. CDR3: CASSISGGSYNEQFF. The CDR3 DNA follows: TGTGCCAGCAGCATTAGCGGGGGGTCCTACAATGAGCAGTTCTTC.